This T cell receptor beta chain comes out of a study of blood T cell repertoires in COVID-19. About the study: COVID-19 samples from acute and convalescent phases originated in the United States, Italy and Spain. The analysed material was cDNA or gDNA that came from T cells, B-cell-depleted T cells, or PBMCs.

This CDR3 spans 13 amino acids. The V gene lost 8 bases and the J gene lost 0 bases, with 12 bases spanning the gap. Germline V gene data show CDR1 as SQVTM and CDR2 as ANQGSEA. Per the study methods: Nucleated cell counts were estimated from reference gene primer amplification. Using immunoSEQ multiplex PCR, the repertoire was profiled, and TCRdb retains in-frame clones only, with some absent. V and J calls and clone size are copied from that table; D and trimming were computed from the DNA. Among a few hundred thousand clones listed, 90% were seen once. Material: peripheral blood. This TCR was recovered from a woman aged 40-49 years with COVID-19, enrolled during active disease. V and J are TRBV29-1 and TRBJ2-3; no firm D call. The CDR3 DNA follows: TGCAGCTATGTGTCCCCTAGCACAGATACGCAGTATTTT. Encoded protein: CSYVSPSTDTQYF.